The table lists the clone carrying this TCR beta chain with many counts. The antigen remains unidentified. The data were taken from a study of T cells in Graves' hyperthyroidism and ophthalmopathy. Regions amplified from RNA transcripts were the TCR beta CDR3 regions. The study used the HTBI primer set for a first-round RT-PCR of the TCR CDR3. A single record per CDR3 protein comes from TCRdb applying MiXCR to the multiplex PCR reads. The sample consists of fewer than 600,000 distinct CDR3 sequences, over 13% of them appearing once. Whole-study results and caveats: Ophthalmopathy got predicted by the model a median about six months before its onset.

The CDR3 is made up of 16 amino acids. Germline lookup yields CDR1 SQVTM and CDR2 ANQGSEA. The V and J ends lost 6 bases and 4 bases respectively, with 19 bases between them. The specimen was blood. This chain connects TRBV29-1 to TRBJ2-6; D remains ambiguous. This sequence originates from a woman aged 18-30 years with Graves' hyperthyroidism. The CDR3 region is CSVSGSSSLGANVLTF. The DNA of the CDR3 is TGCAGCGTGTCTGGATCTTCTTCCCTGGGGGCCAACGTCCTGACTTTC.